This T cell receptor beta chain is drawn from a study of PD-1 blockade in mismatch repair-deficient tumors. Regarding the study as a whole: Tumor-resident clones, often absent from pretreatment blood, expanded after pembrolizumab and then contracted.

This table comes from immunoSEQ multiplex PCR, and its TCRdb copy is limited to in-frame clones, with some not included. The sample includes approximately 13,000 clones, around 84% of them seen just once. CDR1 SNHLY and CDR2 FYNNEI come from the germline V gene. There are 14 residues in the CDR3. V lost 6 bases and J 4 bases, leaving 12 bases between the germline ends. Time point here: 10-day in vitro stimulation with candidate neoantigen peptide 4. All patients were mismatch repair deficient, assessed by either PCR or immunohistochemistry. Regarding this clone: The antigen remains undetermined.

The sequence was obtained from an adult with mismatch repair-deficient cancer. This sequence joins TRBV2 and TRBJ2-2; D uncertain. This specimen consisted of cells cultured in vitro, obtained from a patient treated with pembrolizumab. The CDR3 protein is CASRTPRRTGELFF. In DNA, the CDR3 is TGTGCCAGCAGGACGCCTAGGCGCACCGGGGAGCTGTTTTTT.